This T cell receptor beta chain was retrieved from a study of shared clonotypes between healthy human individuals. Study results and caveats: Clonotypes shared by all four sorted-subset donors had higher generation probabilities than non-shared clonotypes.

Germline assignment: CDR1 SGDLS and CDR2 YYNGEE. The CDR3 consists of 15 residues. V was clipped by 4 bases and J by 0 bases, with 12 bases between them. CD45RO-negative cells were positively selected for CCR7, leaving out terminally differentiated effector memory CD45RA+ cells. Nashville, Tennessee was home to all donors, who were Caucasian adults. Per the study methods: ImmunoSEQ output held junction-only sequences without quality scores, so filtering differed. The repertoire was sequenced with immunoSEQ multiplex PCR; TCRdb's copy has only in-frame clones and lacks some. The DNA gave D and trimming, while V, J and clone size come from that table. Among around 1.9 million clones listed, 90% to 95% were seen once. Regarding this clone: The target antigen is unknown.

V gene TRBV9 combines with J gene TRBJ2-3, with D maybe TRBD2 (6 bases). This TCR was sampled from a man between 18 and 29 years old in good health. Some clones in this sample may be carry-over from other donors' samples. Sequencing was performed on naive CD8+ T cells from PBMCs. The CDR3 spells CASSSFSGSTDTQYF. CDR3 sequence (DNA): TGTGCCAGCAGCTCCTTCAGCGGGAGCACAGATACGCAGTATTTT.